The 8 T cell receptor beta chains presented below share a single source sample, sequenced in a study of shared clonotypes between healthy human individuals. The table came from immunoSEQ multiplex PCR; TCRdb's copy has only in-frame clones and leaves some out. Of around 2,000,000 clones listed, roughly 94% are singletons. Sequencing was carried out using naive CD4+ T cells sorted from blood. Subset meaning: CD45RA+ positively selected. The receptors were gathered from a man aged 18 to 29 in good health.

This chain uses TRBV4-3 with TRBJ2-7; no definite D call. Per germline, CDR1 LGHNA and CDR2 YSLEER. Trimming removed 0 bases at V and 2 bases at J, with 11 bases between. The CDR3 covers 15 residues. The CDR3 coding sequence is TGCGCCAGCAGCCAAGAACGGGTGACAACCTACGAGCAGTACTTC. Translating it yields CASSQERVTTYEQYF.

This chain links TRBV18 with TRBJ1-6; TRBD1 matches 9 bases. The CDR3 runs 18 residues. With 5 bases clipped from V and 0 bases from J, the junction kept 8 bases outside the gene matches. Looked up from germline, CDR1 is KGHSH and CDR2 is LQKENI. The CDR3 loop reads CASSFTGGESSYNSPLHF. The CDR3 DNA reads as TGTGCCAGCTCATTCACAGGGGGCGAGAGCTCCTATAATTCACCCCTCCACTTT. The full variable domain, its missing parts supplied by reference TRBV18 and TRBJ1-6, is NAGVMQNPRHLVRRRGQEARLRCSPMKGHSHVYWYRQLPEEGLKFMVYLQKENIIDESGMPKERFSAEFPKEGPSILRIQQVVRGDSAAYFCASSFTGGESSYNSPLHFGNGTRLTVT.

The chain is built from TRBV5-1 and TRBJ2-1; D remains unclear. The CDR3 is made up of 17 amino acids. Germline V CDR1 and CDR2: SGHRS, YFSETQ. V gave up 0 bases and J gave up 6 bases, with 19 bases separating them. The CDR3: CASSLDLGILERNEQFF. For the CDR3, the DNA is TGCGCCAGCAGCTTGGACTTGGGGATTCTTGAGCGCAATGAGCAGTTCTTC.

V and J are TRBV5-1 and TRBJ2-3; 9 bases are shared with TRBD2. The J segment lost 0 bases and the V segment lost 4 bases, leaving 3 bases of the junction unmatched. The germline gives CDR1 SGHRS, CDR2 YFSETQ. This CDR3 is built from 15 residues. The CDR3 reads CASSTSGPSTDTQYF. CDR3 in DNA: TGCGCCAGCAGCACTAGCGGGCCTAGCACAGATACGCAGTATTTT.

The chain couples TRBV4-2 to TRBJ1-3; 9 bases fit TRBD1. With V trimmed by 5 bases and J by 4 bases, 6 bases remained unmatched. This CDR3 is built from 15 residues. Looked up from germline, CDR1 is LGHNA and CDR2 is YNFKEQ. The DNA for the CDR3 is TGTGCCAGCAGCATGACAGGGGGAACGGGAAACACCATATATTTT. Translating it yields CASSMTGGTGNTIYF.

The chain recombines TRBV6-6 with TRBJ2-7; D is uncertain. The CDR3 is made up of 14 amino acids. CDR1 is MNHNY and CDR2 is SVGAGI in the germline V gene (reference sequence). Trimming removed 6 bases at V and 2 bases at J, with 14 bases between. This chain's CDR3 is CASRSGKGTYEQYF. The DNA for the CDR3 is TGTGCCAGCAGGTCCGGAAAGGGTACCTACGAGCAGTACTTC.

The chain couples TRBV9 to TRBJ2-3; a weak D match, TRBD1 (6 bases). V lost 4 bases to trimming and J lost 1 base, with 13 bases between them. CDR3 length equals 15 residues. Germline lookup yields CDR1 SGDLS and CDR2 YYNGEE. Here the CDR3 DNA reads TGTGCCAGCAGCATCGACACAGGGCGCACAGATACGCAGTATTTT. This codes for CASSIDTGRTDTQYF.

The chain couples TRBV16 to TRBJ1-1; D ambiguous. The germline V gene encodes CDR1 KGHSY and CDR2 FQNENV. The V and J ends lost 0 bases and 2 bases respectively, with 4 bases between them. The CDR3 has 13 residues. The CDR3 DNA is TGTGCCAGCAGCCAATCGCATAACACTGAAGCTTTCTTT. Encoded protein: CASSQSHNTEAFF.